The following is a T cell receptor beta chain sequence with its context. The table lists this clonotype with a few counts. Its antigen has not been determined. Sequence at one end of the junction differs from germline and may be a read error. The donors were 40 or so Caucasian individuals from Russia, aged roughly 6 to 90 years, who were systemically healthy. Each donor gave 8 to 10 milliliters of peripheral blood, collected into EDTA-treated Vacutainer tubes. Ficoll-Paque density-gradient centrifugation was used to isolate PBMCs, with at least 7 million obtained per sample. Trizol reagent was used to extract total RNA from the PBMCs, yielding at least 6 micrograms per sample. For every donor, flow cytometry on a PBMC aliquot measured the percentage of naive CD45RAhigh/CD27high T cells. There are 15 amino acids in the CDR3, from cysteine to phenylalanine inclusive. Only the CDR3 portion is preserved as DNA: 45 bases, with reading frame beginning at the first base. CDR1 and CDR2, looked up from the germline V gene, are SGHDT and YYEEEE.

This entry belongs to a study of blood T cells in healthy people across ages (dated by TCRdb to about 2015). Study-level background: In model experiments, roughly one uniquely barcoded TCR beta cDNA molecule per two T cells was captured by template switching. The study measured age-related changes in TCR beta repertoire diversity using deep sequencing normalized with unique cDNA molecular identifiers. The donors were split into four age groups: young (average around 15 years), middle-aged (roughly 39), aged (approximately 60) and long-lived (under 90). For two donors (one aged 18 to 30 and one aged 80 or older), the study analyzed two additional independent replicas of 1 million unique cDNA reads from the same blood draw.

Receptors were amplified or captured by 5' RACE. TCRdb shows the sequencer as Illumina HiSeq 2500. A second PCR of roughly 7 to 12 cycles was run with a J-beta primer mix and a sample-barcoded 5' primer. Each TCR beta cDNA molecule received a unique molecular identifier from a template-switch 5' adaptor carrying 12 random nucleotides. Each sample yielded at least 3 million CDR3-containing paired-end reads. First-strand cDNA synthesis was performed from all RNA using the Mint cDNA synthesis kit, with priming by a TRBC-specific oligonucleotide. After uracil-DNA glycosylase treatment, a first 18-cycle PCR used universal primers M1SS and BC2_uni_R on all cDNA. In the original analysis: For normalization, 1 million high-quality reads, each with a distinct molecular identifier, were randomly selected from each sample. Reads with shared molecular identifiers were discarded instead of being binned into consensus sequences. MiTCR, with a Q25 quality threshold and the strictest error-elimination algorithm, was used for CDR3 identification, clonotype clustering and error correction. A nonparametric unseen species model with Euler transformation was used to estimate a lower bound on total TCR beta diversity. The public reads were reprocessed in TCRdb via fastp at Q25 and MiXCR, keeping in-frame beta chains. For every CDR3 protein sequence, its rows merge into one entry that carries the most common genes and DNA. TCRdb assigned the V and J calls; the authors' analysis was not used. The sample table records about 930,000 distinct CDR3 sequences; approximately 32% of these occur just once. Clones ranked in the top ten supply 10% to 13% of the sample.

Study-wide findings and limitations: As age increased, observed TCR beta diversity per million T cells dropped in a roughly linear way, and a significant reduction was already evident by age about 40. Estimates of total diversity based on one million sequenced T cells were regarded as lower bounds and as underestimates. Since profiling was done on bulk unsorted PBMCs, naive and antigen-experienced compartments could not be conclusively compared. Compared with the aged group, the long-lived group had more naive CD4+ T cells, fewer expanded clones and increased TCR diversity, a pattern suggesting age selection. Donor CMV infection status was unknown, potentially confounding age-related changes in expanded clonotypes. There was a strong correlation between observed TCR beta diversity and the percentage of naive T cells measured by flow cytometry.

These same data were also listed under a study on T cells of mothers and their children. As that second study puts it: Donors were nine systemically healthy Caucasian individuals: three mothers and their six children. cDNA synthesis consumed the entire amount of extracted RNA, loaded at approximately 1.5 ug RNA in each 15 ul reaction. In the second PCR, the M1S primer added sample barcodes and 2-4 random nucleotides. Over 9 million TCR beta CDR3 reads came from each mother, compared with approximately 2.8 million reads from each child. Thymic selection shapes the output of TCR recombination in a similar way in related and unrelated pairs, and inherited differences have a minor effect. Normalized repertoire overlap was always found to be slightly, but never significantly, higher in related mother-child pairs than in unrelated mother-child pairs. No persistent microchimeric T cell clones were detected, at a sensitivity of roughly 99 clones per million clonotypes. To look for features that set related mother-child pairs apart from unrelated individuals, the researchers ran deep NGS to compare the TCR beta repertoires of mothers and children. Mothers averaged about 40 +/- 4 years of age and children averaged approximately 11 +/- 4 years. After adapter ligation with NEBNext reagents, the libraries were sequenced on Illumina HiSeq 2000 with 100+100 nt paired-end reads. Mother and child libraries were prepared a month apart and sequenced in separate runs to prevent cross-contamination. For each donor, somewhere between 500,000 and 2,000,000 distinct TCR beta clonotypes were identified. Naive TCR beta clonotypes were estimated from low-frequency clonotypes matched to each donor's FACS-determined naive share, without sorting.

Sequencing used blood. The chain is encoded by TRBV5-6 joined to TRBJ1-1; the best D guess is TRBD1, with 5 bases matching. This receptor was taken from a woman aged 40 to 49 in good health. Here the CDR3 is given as CASIRRGTVFPEAFF. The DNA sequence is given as TGTGCTAGCATCCGGAGGGGTACGGTCTTCCCTGAAGCTTTCTTT. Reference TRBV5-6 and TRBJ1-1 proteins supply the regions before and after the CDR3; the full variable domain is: DAGVTQSPTHLIKTRGQQVTLRCSPKSGHDTVSWYQQALGQGPQFIFQYYEEEERQRGNFPDRFSGHQFPNYSSELNVNALLLGDSALYLCASIRRGTVFPEAFFGQGTRLTVV.